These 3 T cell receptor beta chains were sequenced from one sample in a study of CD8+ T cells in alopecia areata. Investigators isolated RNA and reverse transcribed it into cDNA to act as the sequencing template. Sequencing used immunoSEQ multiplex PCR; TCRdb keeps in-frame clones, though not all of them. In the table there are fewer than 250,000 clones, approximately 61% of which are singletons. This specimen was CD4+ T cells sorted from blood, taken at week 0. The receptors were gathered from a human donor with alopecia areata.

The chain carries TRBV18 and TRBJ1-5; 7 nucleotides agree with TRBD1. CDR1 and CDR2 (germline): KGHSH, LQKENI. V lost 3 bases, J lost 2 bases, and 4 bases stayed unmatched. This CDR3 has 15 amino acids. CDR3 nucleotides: TGTGCCAGCTCACCTAACAGGGGTGGCAATCAGCCCCAGCATTTT. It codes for CASSPNRGGNQPQHF.

In DNA, the CDR3 is TGTGCCTGGGGGGGATCCAAGTACACTGAAGCTTTCTTT. This encodes CAWGGSKYTEAFF. This chain uses TRBV30 with TRBJ1-1; the D gene is possibly TRBD1 (5 bases). V lost 5 bases and J lost 3, with 13 bases in between. Germline assignment: CDR1 GTSNPN and CDR2 SVGIG (reference sequence). This CDR3 contains 13 residues.

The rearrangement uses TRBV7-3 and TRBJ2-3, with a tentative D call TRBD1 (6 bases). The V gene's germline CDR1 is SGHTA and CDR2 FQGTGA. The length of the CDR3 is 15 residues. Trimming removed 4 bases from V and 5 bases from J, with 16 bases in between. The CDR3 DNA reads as TGTGCCAGCAGCTCTCAACTCCGGGGACAAGATACGCAGTATTTT. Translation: CASSSQLRGQDTQYF.